Shown below are 6 T cell receptor beta chains from a single sample sequenced in a study of blood T cell repertoires in COVID-19. The data were produced by immunoSEQ multiplex PCR, yet TCRdb's version contains in-frame clones alone and is incomplete. The sample shows 50,000 to 60,000 clones, 80% to 90% of them seen only once. The sequenced sample was peripheral blood. The receptor set was obtained from a man aged 40-50 years with COVID-19, enrolled during active disease.

The chain is built from TRBV24-1 and TRBJ2-1; 10 nucleotides line up with TRBD1. Germline V gives CDR1 KGHDR, CDR2 SFDVKD. The CDR3 extends over 17 amino acids. V trimming: 4 bases; J trimming: 7 bases; junction bases outside the gene matches: 12. CDR3 bases: TGTGCCACCAGTGACTCGCAGACAGGGGGCAGAAGTAATGAGCAGTTCTTC. Amino acid sequence: CATSDSQTGGRSNEQFF.

This rearrangement joins TRBV14 to TRBJ1-1, with D possibly TRBD1 on 5 matching bases. The CDR3 length is 16 residues. V was shortened by 1 base and J by 1 base, with 13 bases between the two germline ends. Per the germline V gene, CDR1 is SGHDN and CDR2 is FVKESK. CDR3 loop: CASSQVSGGGNTEAFF. The CDR3 bases are TGTGCCAGCAGCCAAGTCTCGGGCGGGGGGAACACTGAAGCTTTCTTT. Drawing the rest from reference TRBV14 and TRBJ1-1, the complete variable domain is EAGVTQFPSHSVIEKGQTVTLRCDPISGHDNLYWYRRVMGKEIKFLLHFVKESKQDESGMPNNRFLAERTGGTYSTLKVQPAELEDSGVYFCASSQVSGGGNTEAFFGQGTRLTVV.

The chain recombines TRBV28 with TRBJ2-2; 8 bases are shared with TRBD1. Germline V gene data show CDR1 as MDHEN and CDR2 as SYDVKM. CDR3 length equals 15 residues. V was clipped by 9 bases and J by 1 base; unmatched bases: 7. The CDR3: CASRTGTGNTGELFF. CDR3 coding DNA: TGTGCCAGTCGAACCGGGACAGGGAACACCGGGGAGCTGTTTTTT.

V and J are TRBV19 and TRBJ2-2; 7 bases agree with TRBD2. The J segment lost 4 bases and the V segment lost 3 bases, leaving 5 bases of the junction unmatched. The CDR3 covers 15 residues. The germline V gene encodes CDR1 LNHDA and CDR2 SQIVND (reference sequence). The CDR3 DNA follows: TGTGCCAGTAGTATCCTCGGGGGGACCACCGGGGAGCTGTTTTTT. The encoded protein is CASSILGGTTGELFF.

This clone came up a few times. The chain couples TRBV5-1 to TRBJ2-2, with 9 nucleotides matching TRBD1. The CDR3 contains 16 residues. The trim removed 0 bases at V and 1 base at J, leaving 1 base unmatched. The germline CDR1 and CDR2 sequences are SGHRS and YFSETQ. The CDR3 coding sequence is TGCGCCAGCAGCTTGGCGGGACAGGGGAACACCGGGGAGCTGTTTTTT. Protein sequence: CASSLAGQGNTGELFF.

The chain couples TRBV5-1 to TRBJ1-1; the D gene is possibly TRBD1 (5 bases). From germline, CDR1 is SGHRS and CDR2 YFSETQ. Deletions cut 4 bases from V and 3 bases from J, with 16 bases between. The CDR3 has 15 residues. CDR3 in DNA: TGCGCCAGCAGCCGGGGCGGGGCATGGGACACTGAAGCTTTCTTT. Translation gives CASSRGGAWDTEAFF.